Below are 12 T cell receptor beta chains sequenced from a single sample in a study of cytomegalovirus exposure and HLA in healthy donors. The PCR employed 60 Vbeta primers together with 13 Jbeta primers. The assay was immunoSEQ multiplex PCR, and TCRdb's table has in-frame clones only and misses some. The table has 200,000 to 250,000 clones, 55% to 75% seen once. The source material was PBMCs. These receptors were collected from a man aged 40-49 years in good health and CMV-seropositive.

J is TRBJ1-3 and V is TRBV13; 7 bases agree with TRBD1. Per the germline V gene, CDR1 is PRHDT and CDR2 is FYEKMQ (reference sequence). This CDR3 spans 18 amino acids. Trimming at V came to 5 bases and at J to 5 bases, leaving 18 bases not matched to a gene. The CDR3 DNA follows: TGTGCCAGCAGCCTCAACCGGGACAGTGGGAGTCCTCGAAACACCATATATTTT. Its translation: CASSLNRDSGSPRNTIYF. The variable domain in full, completed from reference TRBV13 and TRBJ1-3, reads AAGVIQSPRHLIKEKRETATLKCYPIPRHDTVYWYQQGPGQDPQFLISFYEKMQSDKGSIPDRFSAQQFSDYHSELNMSSLELGDSALYFCASSLNRDSGSPRNTIYFGEGSWLTVV.

Only one count was recorded for this clone. The DNA of the CDR3 is TGTGCCAGCAGCCAGGAGGGGACAGACTACAATCAGCCCCAGCATTTT. Translating it yields CASSQEGTDYNQPQHF. The V call is TRBV5-8, the J call TRBJ1-5; 7 nucleotides line up with TRBD1. The CDR3 sequence is 16 residues long. Germline V CDR1 and CDR2: SGHTS, YDEGEE. The V segment lost 4 bases and the J segment 3 bases; nucleotides outside the gene matches: 10.

This clone was seen more than once but under ten times. The chain joins TRBV2 to TRBJ2-5; no clear D. The CDR3 contains 14 residues. V dropped 5 bases and J dropped 3 bases, with 13 bases sitting between them. Germline V lookup: CDR1 SNHLY, CDR2 FYNNEI. In DNA form, the CDR3 reads TGTGCCAGCAGTTCCTCCGAGGCTGAAGAGACCCAGTACTTC. This gives the protein CASSSSEAEETQYF. The complete variable domain, with remaining parts taken from reference TRBV2 and TRBJ2-5, reads EPEVTQTPSHQVTQMGQEVILRCVPISNHLYFYWYRQILGQKVEFLVSFYNNEISEKSEIFDDQFSVERPDGSNFTLKIRSTKLEDSAMYFCASSSSEAEETQYFGPGTRLLVL.

V gene TRBV9 combines with J gene TRBJ2-5; TRBD2 might be the D (5 bases). V was clipped by 3 bases and J by 7 bases, with 13 bases between them. Germline lookup yields CDR1 SGDLS and CDR2 YYNGEE. The CDR3 runs to 13 residues. The CDR3 sequence is CASSDGLWTTQYF. The DNA for the CDR3 is TGTGCCAGCAGCGACGGACTGTGGACGACCCAGTACTTC.

This clone was found once. The V call is TRBV18, the J call TRBJ1-3; D uncertain. V was trimmed by 1 base and J by 0 bases, leaving 7 bases between them. Germline CDR1 and CDR2: KGHSH and LQKENI. The CDR3 sequence is 15 residues long. CDR3 residues: CASSPQFSSGNTIYF. As DNA, the CDR3 is TGTGCCAGCTCACCACAGTTCAGCTCTGGAAACACCATATATTTT.

The chain employs TRBV6-5 and TRBJ2-3, with 16 bases identical to TRBD2. V trimming: 8 bases; J trimming: 11 bases; junction bases outside the gene matches: 10. This CDR3 has 15 residues. Germline lookup yields CDR1 MNHEY and CDR2 SVGAGI. The DNA for the CDR3 is TGTGCCAGCCATGGGACTAGCGGGGGGGCTGCGGTGCAGTATTTT. Translation gives CASHGTSGGAAVQYF.

The J gene is TRBJ1-5, the V gene TRBV28, with D hard to call. The CDR3 is made up of 15 amino acids. V gave up 7 bases and J gave up 4 bases, with 17 bases separating them. Germline CDR1 reads MDHEN; CDR2 reads SYDVKM. Here the CDR3 reads CASTIGGTGNQPQHF. The CDR3, as DNA: TGTGCCAGCACCATAGGAGGCACGGGAAATCAGCCCCAGCATTTT.

This chain connects TRBV7-2 to TRBJ2-1; D is unclear. This CDR3 spans 15 amino acids. V was cut by 3 bases and J by 0 bases, with 9 bases left in between. Germline V gives CDR1 SGHTA, CDR2 FQGNSA. The CDR3 sequence is CASSFTQASYNEQFF. The CDR3 DNA reads TGTGCCAGCAGCTTTACTCAAGCCTCCTACAATGAGCAGTTCTTC.

V is TRBV28 and J is TRBJ2-7; TRBD1 is a possible D gene (6 bases). Germline CDR1 MDHEN, CDR2 SYDVKM. The CDR3 extends over 15 amino acids. V lost 3 bases and J 3 bases, leaving 15 bases between the germline ends. The CDR3 here is CASSLTGTPLYEQYF. Here the CDR3 DNA reads TGTGCCAGCAGTTTGACCGGGACACCACTCTACGAGCAGTACTTC.

This rearrangement joins TRBV7-2 to TRBJ1-2, with 11 bases aligning to TRBD1. CDR3 length: 15 residues. With 5 bases clipped from V and 2 bases from J, the junction kept 4 bases outside the gene matches. Germline V gene lookup returns CDR1 SGHTA and CDR2 FQGNSA. CDR3 sequence: CASSGGQGGNYGYTF. The CDR3 region has the DNA TGTGCCAGCAGCGGGGGACAGGGGGGAAACTATGGCTACACCTTC.

This clone was seen only once. The chain carries TRBV14 and TRBJ2-1, with 10 nucleotides matching TRBD1. Trimming removed 2 bases from V and 7 bases from J; junction bases left unmatched: 8. The CDR3 has 16 residues. Germline V gene lookup returns CDR1 SGHDN and CDR2 FVKESK. The CDR3 coding sequence is TGTGCCAGCAGCCAATTCTCCGGGACAGGGGAGAATGAGCAGTTCTTC. It encodes CASSQFSGTGENEQFF.

CDR3 nucleotide sequence: TGTGCCAGCTCACCTACGGACAGGACGAGGGATCAGCCCCAGCATTTT. Amino acid sequence: CASSPTDRTRDQPQHF. The chain joins TRBV18 to TRBJ1-5; 7 bases are a match to TRBD1. Germline CDR1 reads KGHSH; CDR2 reads LQKENI. Trimming at V came to 3 bases and at J to 5 bases, leaving 10 bases not matched to a gene. The CDR3 loop spans 16 amino acids.